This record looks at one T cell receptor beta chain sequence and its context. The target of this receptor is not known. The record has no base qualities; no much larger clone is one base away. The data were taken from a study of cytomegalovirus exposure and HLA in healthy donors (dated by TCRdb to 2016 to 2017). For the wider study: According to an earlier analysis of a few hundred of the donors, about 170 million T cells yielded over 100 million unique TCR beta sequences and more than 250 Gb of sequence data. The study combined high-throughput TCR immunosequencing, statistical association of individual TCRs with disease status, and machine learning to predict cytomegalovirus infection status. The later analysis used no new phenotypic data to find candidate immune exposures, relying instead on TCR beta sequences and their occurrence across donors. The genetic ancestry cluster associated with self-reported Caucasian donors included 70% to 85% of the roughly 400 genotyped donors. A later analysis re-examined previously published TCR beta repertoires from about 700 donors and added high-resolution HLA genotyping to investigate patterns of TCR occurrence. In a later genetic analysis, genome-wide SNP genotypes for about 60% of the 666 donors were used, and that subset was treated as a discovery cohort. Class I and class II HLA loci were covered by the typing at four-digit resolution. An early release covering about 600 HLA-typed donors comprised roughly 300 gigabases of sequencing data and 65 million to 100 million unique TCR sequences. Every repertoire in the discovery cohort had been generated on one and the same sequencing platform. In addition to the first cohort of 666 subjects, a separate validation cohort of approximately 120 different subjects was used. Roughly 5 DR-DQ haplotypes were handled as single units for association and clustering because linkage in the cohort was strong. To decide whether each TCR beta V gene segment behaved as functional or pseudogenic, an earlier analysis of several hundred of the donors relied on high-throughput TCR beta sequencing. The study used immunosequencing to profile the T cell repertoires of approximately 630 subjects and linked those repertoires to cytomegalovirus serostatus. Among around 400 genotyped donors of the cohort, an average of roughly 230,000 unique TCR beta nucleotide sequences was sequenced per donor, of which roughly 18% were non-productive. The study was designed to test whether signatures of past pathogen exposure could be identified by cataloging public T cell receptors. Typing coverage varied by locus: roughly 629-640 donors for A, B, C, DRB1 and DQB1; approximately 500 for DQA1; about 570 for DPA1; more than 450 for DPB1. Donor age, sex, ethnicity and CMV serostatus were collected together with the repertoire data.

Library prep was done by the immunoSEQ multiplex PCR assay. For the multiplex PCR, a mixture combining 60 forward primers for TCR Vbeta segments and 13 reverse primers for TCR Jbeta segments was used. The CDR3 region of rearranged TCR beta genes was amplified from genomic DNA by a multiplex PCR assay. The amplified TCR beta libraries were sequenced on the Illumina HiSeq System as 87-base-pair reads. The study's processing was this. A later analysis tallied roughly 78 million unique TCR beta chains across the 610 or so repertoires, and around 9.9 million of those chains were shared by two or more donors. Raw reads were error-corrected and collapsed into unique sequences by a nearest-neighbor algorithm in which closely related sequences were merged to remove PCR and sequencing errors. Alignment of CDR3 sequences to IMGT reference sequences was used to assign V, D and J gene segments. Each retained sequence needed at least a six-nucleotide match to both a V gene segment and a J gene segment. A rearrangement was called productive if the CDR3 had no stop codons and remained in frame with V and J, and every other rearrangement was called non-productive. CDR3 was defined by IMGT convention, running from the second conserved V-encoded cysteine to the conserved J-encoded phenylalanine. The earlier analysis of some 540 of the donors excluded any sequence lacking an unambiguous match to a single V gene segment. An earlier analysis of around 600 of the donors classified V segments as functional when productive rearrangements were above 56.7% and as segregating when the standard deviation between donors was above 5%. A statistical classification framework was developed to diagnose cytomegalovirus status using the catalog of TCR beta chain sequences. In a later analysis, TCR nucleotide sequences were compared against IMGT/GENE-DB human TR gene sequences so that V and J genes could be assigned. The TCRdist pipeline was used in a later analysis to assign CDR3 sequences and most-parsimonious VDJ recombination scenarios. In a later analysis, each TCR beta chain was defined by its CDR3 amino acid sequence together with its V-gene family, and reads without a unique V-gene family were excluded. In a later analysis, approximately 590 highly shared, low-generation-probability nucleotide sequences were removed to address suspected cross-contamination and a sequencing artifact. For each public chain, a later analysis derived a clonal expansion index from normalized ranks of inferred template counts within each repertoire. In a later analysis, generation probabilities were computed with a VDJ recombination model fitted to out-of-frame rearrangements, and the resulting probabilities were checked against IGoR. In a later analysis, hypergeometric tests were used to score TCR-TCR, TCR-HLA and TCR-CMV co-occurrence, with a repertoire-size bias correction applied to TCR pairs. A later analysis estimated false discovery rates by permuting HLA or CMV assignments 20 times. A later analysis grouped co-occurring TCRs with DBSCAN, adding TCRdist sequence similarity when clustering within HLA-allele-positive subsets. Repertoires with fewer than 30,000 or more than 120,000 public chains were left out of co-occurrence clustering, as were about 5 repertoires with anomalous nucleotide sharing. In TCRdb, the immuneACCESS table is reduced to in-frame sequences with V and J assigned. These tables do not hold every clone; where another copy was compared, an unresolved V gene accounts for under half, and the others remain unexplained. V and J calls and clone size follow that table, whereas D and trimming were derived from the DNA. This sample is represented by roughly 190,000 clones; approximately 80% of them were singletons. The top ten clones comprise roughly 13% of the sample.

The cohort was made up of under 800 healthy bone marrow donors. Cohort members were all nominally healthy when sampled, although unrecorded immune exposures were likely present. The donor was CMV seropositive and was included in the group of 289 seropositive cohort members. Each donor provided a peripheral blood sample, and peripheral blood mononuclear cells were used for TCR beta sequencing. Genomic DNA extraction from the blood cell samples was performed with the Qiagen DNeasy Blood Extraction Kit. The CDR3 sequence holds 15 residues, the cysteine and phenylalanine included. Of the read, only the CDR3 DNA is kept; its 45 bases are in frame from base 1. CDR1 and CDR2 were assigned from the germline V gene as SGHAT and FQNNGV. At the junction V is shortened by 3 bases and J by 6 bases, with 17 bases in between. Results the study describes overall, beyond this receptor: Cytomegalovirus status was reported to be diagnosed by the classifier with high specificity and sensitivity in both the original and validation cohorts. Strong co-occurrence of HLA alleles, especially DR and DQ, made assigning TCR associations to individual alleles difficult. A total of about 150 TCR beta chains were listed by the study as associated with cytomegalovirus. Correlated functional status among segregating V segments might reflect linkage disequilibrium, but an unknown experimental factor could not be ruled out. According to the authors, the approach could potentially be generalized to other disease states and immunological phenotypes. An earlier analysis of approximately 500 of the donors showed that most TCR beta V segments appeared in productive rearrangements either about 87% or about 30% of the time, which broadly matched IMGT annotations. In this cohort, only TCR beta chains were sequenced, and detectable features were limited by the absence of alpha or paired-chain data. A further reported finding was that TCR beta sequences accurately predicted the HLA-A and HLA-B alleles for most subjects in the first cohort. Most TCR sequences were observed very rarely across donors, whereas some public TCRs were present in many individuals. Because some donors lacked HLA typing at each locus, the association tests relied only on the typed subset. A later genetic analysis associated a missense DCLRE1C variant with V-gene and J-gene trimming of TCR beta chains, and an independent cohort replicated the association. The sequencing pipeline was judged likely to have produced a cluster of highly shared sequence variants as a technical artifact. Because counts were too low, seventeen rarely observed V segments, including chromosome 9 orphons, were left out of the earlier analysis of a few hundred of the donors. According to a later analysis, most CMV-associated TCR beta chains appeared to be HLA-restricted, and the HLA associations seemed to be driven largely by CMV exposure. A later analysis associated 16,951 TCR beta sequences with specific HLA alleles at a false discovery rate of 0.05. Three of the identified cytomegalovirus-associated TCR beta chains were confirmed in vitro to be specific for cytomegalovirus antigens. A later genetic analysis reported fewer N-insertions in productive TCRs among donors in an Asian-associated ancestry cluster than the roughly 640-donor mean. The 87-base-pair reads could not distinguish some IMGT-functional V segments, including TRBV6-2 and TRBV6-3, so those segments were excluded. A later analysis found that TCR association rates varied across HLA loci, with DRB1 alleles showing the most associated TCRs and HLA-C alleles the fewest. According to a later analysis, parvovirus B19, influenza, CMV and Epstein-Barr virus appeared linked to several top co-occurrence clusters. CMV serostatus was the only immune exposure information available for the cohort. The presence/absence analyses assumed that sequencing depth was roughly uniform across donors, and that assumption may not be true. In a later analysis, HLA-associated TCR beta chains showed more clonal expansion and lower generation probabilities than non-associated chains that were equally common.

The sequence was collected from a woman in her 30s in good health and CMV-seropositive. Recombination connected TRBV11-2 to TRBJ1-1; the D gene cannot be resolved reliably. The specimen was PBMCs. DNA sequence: TGTGCCAGCAGCTTTCGGGGTATTGGGGTCGCTGAAGCTTTCTTT. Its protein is CASSFRGIGVAEAFF.